This TCR beta chain was sequenced for a study of blood T cells in healthy people across ages. General study findings and limits: Aged donors had fewer naive CD4+ cells and lower diversity than long-lived donors. Per-million-T-cell TCR beta diversity fell roughly linearly with age.

A second about 7 to 11 cycle PCR used barcoded and J-beta primers. Every sample gave at least 2.5 million paired-end reads containing CDR3. TCRdb analysed the 5' RACE reads with MiXCR anew, one entry per CDR3 protein. The sample yields 380,000 or so distinct CDR3 sequences, approximately 52% seen once. The study recruited healthy Caucasian donors from Russia who were aged about 6 to 100. Germline V lookup: CDR1 SGHAT, CDR2 FQDESV (reference sequence). V gave up 1 base and J gave up 7 bases, with 12 bases separating them. This CDR3 region has 14 residues. In the case of this clonotype: The target antigen is unknown.

The chain joins TRBV11-1 to TRBJ2-3; D may be TRBD2 (5 bases). The receptor was isolated from a man aged 55 to 69 in good health. Sequencing was carried out using blood. DNA of the CDR3: TGTGCCAGCAGCTTAGACTGGAGGAGGAATACGCAGTATTTT. Amino acids: CASSLDWRRNTQYF.